The 22 T cell receptor beta chains in this list originate from one sample, sequenced in a study of T cells in Graves' hyperthyroidism and ophthalmopathy. Amplification targeted TCR beta CDR3 regions from RNA transcripts. The study used the HTBI primer set for a first-round RT-PCR of the TCR CDR3. TCRdb re-called the multiplex PCR reads through MiXCR, storing one row per CDR3 protein. The sample has about 300,000 distinct CDR3 sequences, approximately 15% seen once. Sequenced input: blood. These receptors were obtained from a man aged 25 to 40 with Graves' hyperthyroidism.

This clonotype was seen more than once but under ten times. V usage is TRBV27 and J usage is TRBJ2-7; D perhaps matches TRBD2 (5 bases). Trimming removed 7 bases from V and 3 bases from J, with 13 bases in between. From germline, CDR1 is MNHEY and CDR2 SMNVEV (reference sequence). The length of the CDR3 is 13 residues. DNA for the CDR3: TGTGCCAGCAAGCCCCGGGGATACTACGAGCAGTACTTC. It translates to CASKPRGYYEQYF.

The chain uses TRBV7-9 and TRBJ2-1, with 12 bases that match TRBD1. CDR1 is SEHNR, CDR2 FQNEAQ, per germline (reference sequence). V dropped 3 bases and J dropped 6; count of bases not matched to a gene: 3. The CDR3 loop spans 15 amino acids. The CDR3 DNA is TGTGCCAGCAGCTTCGGGACAGGGGGCCGCAATGAGCAGTTCTTC. This gives the protein CASSFGTGGRNEQFF.

This clonotype was seen repeatedly, ten times or more. The J gene is TRBJ2-7, the V gene TRBV20-1; D is undetermined. The ends were cut back, 2 bases at V and 3 bases at J, with 8 bases in the middle. CDR1 DFQATT and CDR2 SNEGSKA come from the germline V gene (reference sequence). This CDR3 region has 12 residues. CDR3 in DNA: TGCAGTGCTAGACCGGATAGCTACGAGCAGTACTTC. Residues: CSARPDSYEQYF.

The chain uses TRBV7-9 and TRBJ1-6; D is possibly TRBD1 (6 bases). The germline V and J ends were trimmed by 1 base and 9 bases, with 10 bases remaining between them. CDR3 size: 14 residues. Germline assignment: CDR1 SEHNR and CDR2 FQNEAQ (reference sequence). CDR3 loop: CASSLGRGSSPLHF. CDR3 bases: TGTGCCAGCAGCTTAGGCAGGGGATCTTCACCCCTCCACTTT.

This sequence joins TRBV19 and TRBJ2-7, with TRBD2 matching 12 bases. This CDR3 spans 15 amino acids. J lost 3 bases, V lost 3 bases, and 3 bases had no gene match. Per germline, CDR1 LNHDA and CDR2 SQIVND (reference sequence). CDR3 protein: CASSMTSGSLYEQYF. Here the CDR3 DNA reads TGTGCCAGTAGTATGACTAGCGGGAGTCTCTACGAGCAGTACTTC.

This clonotype was counted between two and nine times. The chain uses TRBV5-1 and TRBJ2-7; D gene unclear. Germline-derived CDR1 and CDR2 are SGHRS and YFSETQ. Trimming pared 2 bases from V and 5 bases from J, leaving 8 bases between. There are 12 residues in the CDR3. Written as DNA, the CDR3 is TGCGCCAGCAGCTTCAGTCCTCACGAGCAGTACTTC. As protein: CASSFSPHEQYF.

To note about this clonotype: At one boundary the junction diverges from the germline segment, which might be a read error. The V call is TRBV11-2, the J call TRBJ1-6; D may be TRBD1 (5 bases). The CDR3 runs to 18 residues. The germline gives CDR1 SGHAT, CDR2 FQNNGV. This CDR3 reads CASSQDPGGRTYNPPLHF. For the CDR3, the DNA is TGTGCCAGCAGCCAAGATCCCGGGGGTAGGACCTATAATCCACCCCTCCACTTT.

This clonotype was seen only a few times. This chain joins TRBV2 and TRBJ2-5, with D hard to call. The CDR3 runs to 13 residues. Trimming pared 4 bases from V and 4 bases from J, leaving 10 bases between. The germline V gene encodes CDR1 SNHLY and CDR2 FYNNEI. Here the CDR3 DNA reads TGTGCCAGCAGTGCTCAGGTGGGAGAGACCCAGTACTTC. Translation gives CASSAQVGETQYF. Full variable domain (rest looked up from reference TRBV2 and TRBJ2-5): EPEVTQTPSHQVTQMGQEVILRCVPISNHLYFYWYRQILGQKVEFLVSFYNNEISEKSEIFDDQFSVERPDGSNFTLKIRSTKLEDSAMYFCASSAQVGETQYFGPGTRLLVL.

This clonotype was counted many times. The chain has TRBV5-1 and TRBJ1-2; TRBD1 matches at 8 bases. CDR3 length equals 15 residues. Looked up from germline, CDR1 is SGHRS and CDR2 is YFSETQ. V dropped 4 bases and J dropped 3; count of bases not matched to a gene: 8. The CDR3 coding sequence is TGCGCCAGCAGCCCCGCCCCGGGACAGGACTATGGCTACACCTTC. Residues: CASSPAPGQDYGYTF.

A note on this clonotype: With a much larger clone just one base away, this may be a read error. The chain carries TRBV19 and TRBJ1-5; 7 nucleotides align to TRBD1. Germline CDR1 is LNHDA and CDR2 is SQIVND (reference sequence). The CDR3 totals 14 residues. The CDR3 sequence: CASSVDRDNQPRHF. CDR3 DNA sequence: TGTGCCAGTAGTGTCGACAGGGATAATCAGCCCCGGCATTTT.

Worth noting for this clonotype: Possible read error: a much larger clone is one base away. V usage is TRBV20-1 and J usage is TRBJ2-4, with 12 bases that match TRBD1. Germline assignment: CDR1 DFQATT and CDR2 SNEGSKA (reference sequence). The CDR3 spans 15 residues. The CDR3 coding sequence is TGCGGTGCTAGAGATCTGGGACAGGGGGCAAACATTCAGTACTTC. It yields the protein CGARDLGQGANIQYF.

This clonotype was observed a few times. The gene calls are TRBV5-4 and TRBJ2-3; D possibly corresponds to TRBD1 (5 bases). Trimming removed 4 bases from V and 4 bases from J, with 16 bases in between. The germline V gene encodes CDR1 SGHNT and CDR2 YYREEE (reference sequence). The CDR3 is 15 amino acids. CDR3 in DNA: TGTGCCAGCAGCCCCCAGGGCTCTTGGGCAGATACGCAGTATTTT. It translates to CASSPQGSWADTQYF.

The table lists this clonotype with a few counts. V is TRBV29-1 and J is TRBJ2-3, with unresolved D. V was cut by 2 bases and J by 2 bases, with 2 bases left in between. CDR3 length: 11 residues. CDR1 is SQVTM, CDR2 ANQGSEA, per germline. The CDR3 nucleotides are TGCAGCGTTGAATACACAGATACGCAGTATTTT. It specifies CSVEYTDTQYF.

This clonotype has just a few counts. In DNA form, the CDR3 reads TGTGCCACCAGTGGGGGACAGGGTGGACAGCCCCAGCATTTT. Residues: CATSGGQGGQPQHF. V and J are TRBV24-1 and TRBJ1-5; TRBD1 matches 9 bases. Germline V CDR1 and CDR2: KGHDR, SFDVKD. The CDR3 totals 14 residues. V trimming: 5 bases; J trimming: 7 bases; junction bases outside the gene matches: 5.

This chain connects TRBV28 to TRBJ1-3; D may be TRBD1 (5 bases). The V gene's germline CDR1 is MDHEN and CDR2 SYDVKM. The germline V and J ends were trimmed by 5 bases and 0 bases, with 20 bases remaining between them. This CDR3 is built from 18 residues. CDR3: CASSPQGLGKGSGNTIYF. The CDR3 nucleotides are TGTGCCAGCAGTCCTCAGGGACTAGGGAAGGGCTCTGGAAACACCATATATTTT. Drawing the rest from reference TRBV28 and TRBJ1-3, the complete variable domain is DVKVTQSSRYLVKRTGEKVFLECVQDMDHENMFWYRQDPGLGLRLIYFSYDVKMKEKGDIPEGYSVSREKKERFSLILESASTNQTSMYLCASSPQGLGKGSGNTIYFGEGSWLTVV.

This clonotype was picked up many times. V is TRBV30 and J is TRBJ1-1; 7 bases align to TRBD1. The V segment lost 0 bases and the J segment 1 base; nucleotides outside the gene matches: 2. CDR3 length: 14 residues. In germline, CDR1 is GTSNPN, CDR2 SVGIG (reference sequence). The CDR3 region is CAWSVEGANTEAFF. The CDR3 nucleotides read TGTGCCTGGAGTGTGGAGGGGGCGAACACTGAAGCTTTCTTT.

This clonotype was detected many times. The genes are TRBV7-3 and TRBJ2-3; possible D gene TRBD2, 7 bases. Trimming left V 5 bases short and J 2 bases short, with 14 bases between. Germline V gene data show CDR1 as SGHTA and CDR2 as FQGTGA. CDR3 length equals 15 residues. CDR3 protein: CASSPGGRNTDTQYF. Written as DNA, the CDR3 is TGTGCCAGCAGCCCGGGGGGCAGAAACACAGATACGCAGTATTTT.

This chain links TRBV9 with TRBJ2-1; 8 bases fit TRBD2. Unmatched junction bases numbered 6, after V lost 1 base and J lost 6 bases. This CDR3 has 15 residues. Germline assignment: CDR1 SGDLS and CDR2 YYNGEE. DNA of the CDR3: TGTGCCAGCAGCGTAAGCGGGAGTGCCGGCAATGAGCAGTTCTTC. Its protein is CASSVSGSAGNEQFF.

This chain connects TRBV30 to TRBJ2-7; 10 nucleotides line up with TRBD2. The CDR3 is 14 amino acids. The V segment lost 2 bases and the J segment 3 bases; nucleotides outside the gene matches: 4. The germline gives CDR1 GTSNPN, CDR2 SVGIG (reference sequence). CDR3 DNA sequence: TGTGCCTGGAGTTTCACTAGCGGGGACTACGAGCAGTACTTC. It codes for CAWSFTSGDYEQYF.

This clonotype was seen repeatedly, ten times or more. J is TRBJ2-3 and V is TRBV10-1, with 11 bases matching TRBD2. The CDR3 has 13 amino acids. The junction had 5 bases not matched to a gene; V was cut back by 9 bases and J by 6 bases. The germline V gene encodes CDR1 WNHNN and CDR2 SYGVQD (reference sequence). This CDR3 is CASSGRARDTQYF. The CDR3 coding sequence is TGCGCCAGTAGCGGGAGGGCCCGCGATACGCAGTATTTT.

The chain recombines TRBV7-8 with TRBJ2-3, with 11 bases that match TRBD2. Looked up from germline, CDR1 is SGHVS and CDR2 is FQNEAQ. This CDR3 region has 16 residues. V shed 4 bases, J shed 6 bases, and the junction held 9 bases outside the gene matches. Here the CDR3 reads CASSYSGRALDDTQYF. In nucleotides, the CDR3 is TGTGCCAGCAGCTATAGCGGGAGGGCCCTCGACGATACGCAGTATTTT.

This clonotype was seen only a few times. V and J are TRBV20-1 and TRBJ2-3; D gene uncertain. Germline V gene sequence: CDR1 DFQATT, CDR2 SNEGSKA (reference sequence). V shed 7 bases and J shed 0 bases, with 8 bases lying between them. The CDR3 is made up of 12 amino acids. The CDR3 loop reads CSVGQSTDTQYF. DNA for the CDR3: TGCAGTGTGGGCCAGAGCACAGATACGCAGTATTTT.